The T cell receptor beta chain described here comes from a study of blood T cell repertoires in COVID-19. This clone was picked up one time. Method: immunoSEQ multiplex PCR; TCRdb's copy keeps in-frame clones and lacks some. This sample has some 300,000 clones, with approximately 91% found just once. Germline loops: CDR1 SEHNR, CDR2 FQNEAQ (reference sequence). J lost 6 bases, V lost 5 bases, and 3 bases had no gene match. CDR3 length: 13 amino acids. The rearrangement links TRBV7-9 to TRBJ1-5, with TRBD1 matching over 8 bases. This TCR was sampled from a woman under 40 who had been exposed to COVID-19. The sequenced sample was PBMCs or T cells enriched from blood (not recorded which). The CDR3 bases are TGTGCCAGCAGCCAGGGGGCATTTCAGCCCCAGCATTTT. This encodes CASSQGAFQPQHF.